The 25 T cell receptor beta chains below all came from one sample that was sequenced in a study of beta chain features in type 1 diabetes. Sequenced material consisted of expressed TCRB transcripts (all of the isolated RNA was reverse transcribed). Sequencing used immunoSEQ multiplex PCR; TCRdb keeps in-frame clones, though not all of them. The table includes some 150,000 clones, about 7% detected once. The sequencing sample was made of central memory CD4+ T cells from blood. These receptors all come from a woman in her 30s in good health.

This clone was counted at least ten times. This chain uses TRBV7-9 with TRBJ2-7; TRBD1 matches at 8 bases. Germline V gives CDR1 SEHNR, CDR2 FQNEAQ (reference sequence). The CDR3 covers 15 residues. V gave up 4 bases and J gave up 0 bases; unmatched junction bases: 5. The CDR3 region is CASSSRQGISYEQYF. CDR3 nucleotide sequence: TGTGCCAGCAGCTCCAGACAGGGGATCTCCTACGAGCAGTACTTC.

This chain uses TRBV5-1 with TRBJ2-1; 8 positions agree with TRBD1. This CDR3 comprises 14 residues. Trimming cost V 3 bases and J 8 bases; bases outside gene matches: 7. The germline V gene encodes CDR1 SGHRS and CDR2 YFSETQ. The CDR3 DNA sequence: TGCGCCAGCAGCTCCGACAGGGGATGGGATGAGCAGTTCTTC. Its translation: CASSSDRGWDEQFF.

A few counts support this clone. In nucleotides, the CDR3 is TGTGCCAGCAGTGACAGGGGTTACGAGCAGTACTTC. This gives the protein CASSDRGYEQYF. The chain is built from TRBV27 and TRBJ2-5, with 8 nucleotides matching TRBD1. The DNA end is more similar to TRBJ2-7, so the J call may be wrong. Germline CDR1 is MNHEY and CDR2 is SMNVEV (reference sequence). The CDR3 sequence is 12 residues long.

For the CDR3, the DNA is TGTGCCAGCAGTCCTCCGACAGGAAATGGCTACACCTTC. This codes for CASSPPTGNGYTF. This chain joins TRBV28 and TRBJ1-2; D perhaps matches TRBD1 (6 bases). The V end lost 5 bases, the J end lost 6 bases, and 13 bases lay between the germline ends. Germline V gene sequence: CDR1 MDHEN, CDR2 SYDVKM. This CDR3 is built from 13 residues.

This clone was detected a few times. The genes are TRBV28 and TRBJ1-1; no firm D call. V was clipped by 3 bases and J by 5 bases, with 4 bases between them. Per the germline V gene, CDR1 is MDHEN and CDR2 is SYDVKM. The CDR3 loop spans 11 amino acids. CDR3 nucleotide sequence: TGTGCCAGCAGTTTGAGAACTGAAGCTTTCTTT. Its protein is CASSLRTEAFF.

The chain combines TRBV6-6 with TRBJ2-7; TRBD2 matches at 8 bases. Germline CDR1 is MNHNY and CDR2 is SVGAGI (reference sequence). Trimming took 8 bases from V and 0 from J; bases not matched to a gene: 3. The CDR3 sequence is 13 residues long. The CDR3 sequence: CASLREGSYEQYF. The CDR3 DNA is TGTGCCAGCCTCCGGGAGGGCTCCTACGAGCAGTACTTC.

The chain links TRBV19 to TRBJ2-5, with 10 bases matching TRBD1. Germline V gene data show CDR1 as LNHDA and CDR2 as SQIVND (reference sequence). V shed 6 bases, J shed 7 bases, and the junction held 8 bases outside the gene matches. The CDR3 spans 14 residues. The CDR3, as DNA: TGTGCCAGTAGCACGGGACAGGGGTACGGGACCCAGTACTTC. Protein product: CASSTGQGYGTQYF. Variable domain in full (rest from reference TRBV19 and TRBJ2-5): DGGITQSPKYLFRKEGQNVTLSCEQNLNHDAMYWYRQDPGQGLRLIYYSQIVNDFQKGDIAEGYSVSREKKESFPLTVTSAQKNPTAFYLCASSTGQGYGTQYFGPGTRLLVL.

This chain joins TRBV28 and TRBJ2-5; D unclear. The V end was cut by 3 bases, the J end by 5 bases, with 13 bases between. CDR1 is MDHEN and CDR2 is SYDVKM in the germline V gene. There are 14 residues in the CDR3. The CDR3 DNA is TGTGCCAGCAGTTTCCGTAAATGGGCGGAGACCCAGTACTTC. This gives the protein CASSFRKWAETQYF. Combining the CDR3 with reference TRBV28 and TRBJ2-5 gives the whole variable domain DVKVTQSSRYLVKRTGEKVFLECVQDMDHENMFWYRQDPGLGLRLIYFSYDVKMKEKGDIPEGYSVSREKKERFSLILESASTNQTSMYLCASSFRKWAETQYFGPGTRLLVL.

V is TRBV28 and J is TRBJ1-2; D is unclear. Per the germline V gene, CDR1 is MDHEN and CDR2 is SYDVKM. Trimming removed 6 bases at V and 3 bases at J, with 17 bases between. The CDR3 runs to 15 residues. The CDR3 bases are TGTGCCAGCAGACCCCAGAGCGACTCACACTATGGCTACACCTTC. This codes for CASRPQSDSHYGYTF.

CDR3 amino acids: CASSGRTQPTQYF. The CDR3, as DNA: TGTGCCAGCAGTGGTCGGACTCAACCTACGCAGTATTTT. This chain connects TRBV6-1 to TRBJ2-3, with D possibly being TRBD2 (5 bases). This CDR3 comprises 13 residues. The V gene lost 4 bases and the J gene lost 8 bases, with 13 bases spanning the gap. Germline CDR1 and CDR2: MNHNS and SASEGT.

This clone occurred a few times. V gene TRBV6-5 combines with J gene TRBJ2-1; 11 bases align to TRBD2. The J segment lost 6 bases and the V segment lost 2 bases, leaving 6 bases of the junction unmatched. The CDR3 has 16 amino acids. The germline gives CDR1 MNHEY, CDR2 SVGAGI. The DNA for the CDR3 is TGTGCCAGCAGTTACATAGCGGGAGGGCCCGGCAATGAGCAGTTCTTC. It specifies CASSYIAGGPGNEQFF.

The CDR3 protein is CASSPRTSGIDTQYF. The CDR3 DNA reads as TGTGCCAGCTCACCACGGACTAGCGGGATCGATACGCAGTATTTT. V usage is TRBV18 and J usage is TRBJ2-3; 12 bases match TRBD2. Germline lookup yields CDR1 KGHSH and CDR2 LQKENI. The V segment lost 1 base and the J segment 6 bases; nucleotides outside the gene matches: 2. CDR3 length: 15 residues.

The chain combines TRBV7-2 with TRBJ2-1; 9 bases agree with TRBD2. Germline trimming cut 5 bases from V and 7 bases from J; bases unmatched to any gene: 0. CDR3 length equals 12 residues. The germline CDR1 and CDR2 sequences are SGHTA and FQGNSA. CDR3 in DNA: TGTGCCAGCAGCACTAGCGGGAATGAGCAGTTCTTC. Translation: CASSTSGNEQFF.

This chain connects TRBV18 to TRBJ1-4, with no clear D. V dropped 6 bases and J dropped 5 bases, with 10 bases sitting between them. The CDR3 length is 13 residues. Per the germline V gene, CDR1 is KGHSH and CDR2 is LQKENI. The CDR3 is CASSRGLNEKLFF. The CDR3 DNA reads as TGTGCCAGCTCCAGAGGATTGAATGAAAAACTGTTTTTT.

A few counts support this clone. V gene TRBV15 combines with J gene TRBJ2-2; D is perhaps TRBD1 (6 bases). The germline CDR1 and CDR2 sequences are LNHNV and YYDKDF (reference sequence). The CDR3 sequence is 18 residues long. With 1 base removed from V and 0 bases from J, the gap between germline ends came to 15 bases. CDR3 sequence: CATSRAPRTATNTGELFF. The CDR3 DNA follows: TGTGCCACCAGCAGAGCCCCTAGGACAGCCACGAACACCGGGGAGCTGTTTTTT.

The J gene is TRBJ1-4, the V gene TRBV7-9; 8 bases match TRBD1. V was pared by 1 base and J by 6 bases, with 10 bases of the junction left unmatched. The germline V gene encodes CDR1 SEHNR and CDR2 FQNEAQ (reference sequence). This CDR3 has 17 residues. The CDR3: CASSLGTGNRLHEKLFF. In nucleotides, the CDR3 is TGTGCCAGCAGCTTAGGGACAGGGAATCGCCTACATGAAAAACTGTTTTTT.

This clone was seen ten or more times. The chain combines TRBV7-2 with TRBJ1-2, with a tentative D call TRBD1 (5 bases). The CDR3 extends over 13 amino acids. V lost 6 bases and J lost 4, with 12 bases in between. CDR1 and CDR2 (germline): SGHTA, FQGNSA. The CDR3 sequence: CASRDSTVYGYTF. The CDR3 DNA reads TGTGCCAGCAGGGATTCGACAGTCTATGGCTACACCTTC.

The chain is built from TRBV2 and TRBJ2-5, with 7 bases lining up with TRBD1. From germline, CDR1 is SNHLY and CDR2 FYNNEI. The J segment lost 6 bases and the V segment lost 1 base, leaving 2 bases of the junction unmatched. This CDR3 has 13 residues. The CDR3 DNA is TGTGCCAGCAGTGAAGGACAGGGACAGACCCAGTACTTC. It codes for CASSEGQGQTQYF. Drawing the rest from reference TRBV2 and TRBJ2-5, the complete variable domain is EPEVTQTPSHQVTQMGQEVILRCVPISNHLYFYWYRQILGQKVEFLVSFYNNEISEKSEIFDDQFSVERPDGSNFTLKIRSTKLEDSAMYFCASSEGQGQTQYFGPGTRLLVL.

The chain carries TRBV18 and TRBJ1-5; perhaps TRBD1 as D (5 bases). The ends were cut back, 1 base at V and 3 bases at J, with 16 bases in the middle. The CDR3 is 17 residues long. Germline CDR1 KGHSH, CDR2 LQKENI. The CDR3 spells CASSPQGAGQSNQPQHF. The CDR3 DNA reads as TGTGCCAGCTCACCACAAGGGGCAGGGCAATCCAATCAGCCCCAGCATTTT.

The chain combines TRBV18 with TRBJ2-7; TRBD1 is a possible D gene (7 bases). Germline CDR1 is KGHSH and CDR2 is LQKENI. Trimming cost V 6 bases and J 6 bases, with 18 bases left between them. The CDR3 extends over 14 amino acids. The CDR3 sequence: CASSAGQLHSEQYF. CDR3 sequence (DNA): TGTGCCAGCTCGGCGGGACAGTTACACTCCGAGCAGTACTTC.

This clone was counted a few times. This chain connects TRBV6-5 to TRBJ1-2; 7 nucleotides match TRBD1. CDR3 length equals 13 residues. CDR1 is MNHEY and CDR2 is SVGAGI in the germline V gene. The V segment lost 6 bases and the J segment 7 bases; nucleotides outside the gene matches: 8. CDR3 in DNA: TGTGCCAGCAGACCCGGACAGGTGGCTGGCTACACCTTC. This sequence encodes CASRPGQVAGYTF.

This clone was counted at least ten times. The CDR3 sequence is CASSQLPSDEQYF. In DNA form, the CDR3 reads TGTGCCAGCTCACAGCTACCCTCGGACGAGCAGTACTTC. The chain recombines TRBV18 with TRBJ2-7; D is ambiguous. The length of the CDR3 is 13 residues. The germline V gene encodes CDR1 KGHSH and CDR2 LQKENI. Trimming cost V 4 bases and J 5 bases, with 12 bases left between them.

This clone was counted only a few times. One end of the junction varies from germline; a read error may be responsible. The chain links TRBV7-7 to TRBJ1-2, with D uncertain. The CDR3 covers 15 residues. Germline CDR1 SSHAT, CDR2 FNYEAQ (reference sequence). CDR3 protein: CASSSPNYGDYGYTF. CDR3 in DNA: TGTGCTAGCAGCTCCCCAAATTACGGGGACTATGGCTACACCTTC. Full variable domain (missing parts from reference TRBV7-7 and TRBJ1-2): GAGVSQSPRYKVTKRGQDVTLRCDPISSHATLYWYQQALGQGPEFLTYFNYEAQPDKSGLPSDRFSAERPEGSISTLTIQRTEQRDSAMYRCASSSPNYGDYGYTFGSGTRLTVV.

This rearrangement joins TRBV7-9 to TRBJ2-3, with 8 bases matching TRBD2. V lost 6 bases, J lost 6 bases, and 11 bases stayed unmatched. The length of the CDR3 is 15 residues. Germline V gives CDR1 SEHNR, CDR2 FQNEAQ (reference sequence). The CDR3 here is CASRISGTAGDTQYF. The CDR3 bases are TGTGCCAGCAGGATTAGCGGGACCGCGGGGGATACGCAGTATTTT. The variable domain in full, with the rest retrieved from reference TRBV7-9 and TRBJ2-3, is DTGVSQNPRHKITKRGQNVTFRCDPISEHNRLYWYRQTLGQGPEFLTYFQNEAQLEKSRLLSDRFSAERPKGSFSTLEIQRTEQGDSAMYLCASRISGTAGDTQYFGPGTRLTVL.

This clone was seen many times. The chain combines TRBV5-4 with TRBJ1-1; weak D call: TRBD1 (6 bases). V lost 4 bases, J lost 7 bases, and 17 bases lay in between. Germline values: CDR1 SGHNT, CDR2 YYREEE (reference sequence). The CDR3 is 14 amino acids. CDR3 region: CASSIPDRRGEAFF. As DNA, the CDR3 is TGTGCCAGCAGCATACCAGACAGGCGTGGTGAAGCTTTCTTT.